This T cell receptor (beta chain) is drawn from a study of OX40 agonist ivuxolimab in advanced cancers. Points from the study as a whole: More expanded clones were seen, on average, in CD8+ T cells than in CD4+. What antigens the expanded peripheral T cells recognized was never established. Low normalized clonal expansion also occurred in some nonresponding patients.

The data were produced by immunoSEQ multiplex PCR, yet TCRdb's version contains in-frame clones alone and is incomplete. Here the sample spans 55,000 to 90,000 clones, approximately 85% being singletons. This clone was seen only a few times. Its specificity is unknown. Trimming at V came to 0 bases and at J to 5 bases, leaving 10 bases not matched to a gene. The CDR3 covers 17 residues. Looked up from germline, CDR1 is SGHKS and CDR2 is YYEKEE (reference sequence). The sampling schedule covered blood at baseline, cycle 4 day 1, and cycle 7 day 1. The J gene is TRBJ2-3, the V gene TRBV5-5, with 9 bases identical to TRBD2. The input for sequencing was CD4+ or CD8+ T cells sorted from blood, taken in a trial of the OX40 agonist ivuxolimab. This receptor was taken from an adult with an advanced solid tumor such as melanoma, head and neck, liver or kidney cancer. CDR3 amino acids: CASSLAASGTGIDTQYF. The CDR3 DNA follows: TGTGCCAGCAGCTTGGCCGCTAGCGGGACCGGGATAGATACGCAGTATTTT.